These 28 T cell receptor beta chains share one sample of origin, sequenced in a study of blood T cell repertoires in COVID-19. The repertoire was sequenced with immunoSEQ multiplex PCR; TCRdb's copy has only in-frame clones and lacks some. This sample carries fewer than 250,000 clones, around 89% of them seen once, and the ten largest clones take around 4.8%. Specimen: peripheral blood. The receptors originated from a human donor in a cohort sampled during active COVID-19.

The chain employs TRBV10-1 and TRBJ2-3; 8 bases map to TRBD1. This CDR3 has 13 amino acids. Per germline, CDR1 WNHNN and CDR2 SYGVQD (reference sequence). With V trimmed by 8 bases and J by 4 bases, 5 bases remained unmatched. CDR3 protein: CASGDRGADTQYF. The CDR3 region has the DNA TGCGCCAGCGGCGACAGGGGAGCAGATACGCAGTATTTT.

V is TRBV11-1 and J is TRBJ2-1; 8 bases agree with TRBD1. The germline V gene encodes CDR1 SGHAT and CDR2 FQDESV (reference sequence). The CDR3 has 13 amino acids. Unmatched junction bases numbered 4, after V lost 3 bases and J lost 9 bases. As DNA, the CDR3 is TGTGCCAGCAGCTTCAGGGGGCCGGGTGAGCAGTTCTTC. Translated: CASSFRGPGEQFF.

This sequence joins TRBV12-5 and TRBJ2-1, with TRBD1 matching over 8 bases. After removal of 7 bases from V and 7 bases from J, the junction contained 6 bases not matched to a gene. The germline gives CDR1 LGHNT, CDR2 FRNRAP. This CDR3 has 13 amino acids. In nucleotides, the CDR3 is TGTGCTAGTGAGGCAGGGGGCGGGAATGAGCAGTTCTTC. It yields the protein CASEAGGGNEQFF.

This chain uses TRBV18 with TRBJ2-7; the D gene is possibly TRBD1 (5 bases). CDR1 is KGHSH and CDR2 is LQKENI in the germline V gene. V gave up 3 bases and J gave up 4 bases, with 10 bases separating them. CDR3 size: 13 residues. The CDR3: CASSPTQVYEQYF. The CDR3 DNA is TGTGCCAGCTCACCCACACAGGTTTACGAGCAGTACTTC.

The chain couples TRBV9 to TRBJ2-6, with TRBD1 matching 11 bases. The V segment lost 2 bases and the J segment 0 bases; nucleotides outside the gene matches: 4. Germline V CDR1 and CDR2: SGDLS, YYNGEE. The CDR3 covers 18 residues. CDR3 bases: TGTGCCAGCAGCGTCTGGACAGGGGGCCGCTCTGGGGCCAACGTCCTGACTTTC. Translation gives CASSVWTGGRSGANVLTF.

The chain joins TRBV30 to TRBJ2-3; TRBD2 matches 9 bases. The V gene's germline CDR1 is GTSNPN and CDR2 SVGIG (reference sequence). V was pared by 3 bases and J by 5 bases, with 6 bases of the junction left unmatched. This CDR3 region has 14 residues. CDR3 sequence: CAWRGLAVVDTQYF. The CDR3 DNA is TGTGCCTGGAGGGGACTAGCAGTTGTAGATACGCAGTATTTT.

Here the CDR3 DNA reads TGTGCCAGCAGCTTGGTTGCTCAGGGGCTGGAAAAACTGTTTTTT. This codes for CASSLVAQGLEKLFF. The chain joins TRBV5-5 to TRBJ1-4, with D possibly being TRBD1 (6 bases). This CDR3 is 15 amino acids long. V lost 0 bases to trimming and J lost 8 bases, with 14 bases between them. CDR1 is SGHKS and CDR2 is YYEKEE in the germline V gene (reference sequence).

This clone was picked up a small number of times. This sequence joins TRBV28 and TRBJ1-6; 7 bases are a match to TRBD1. The V segment lost 2 bases and the J segment 5 bases; nucleotides outside the gene matches: 6. The CDR3 length is 16 residues. The germline CDR1 and CDR2 sequences are MDHEN and SYDVKM. CDR3 bases: TGTGCCAGCAGTTTACTCGTTGACAGGGATAATTCACCCCTCCACTTT. This codes for CASSLLVDRDNSPLHF.

This chain uses TRBV21-1 with TRBJ2-1; the D segment call TRBD2 is taken from the table without a DNA check. TRBV21-1 is a recognized pseudogene. The CDR3 totals 12 residues. The CDR3 sequence is CASLKRLNEQFF. The DNA for the CDR3 is TGTGCCAGCCTAAAAAGACTCAATGAGCAGTTCTTC.

The rearrangement links TRBV15 to TRBJ2-4; D might be TRBD1 (7 bases). The germline gives CDR1 LNHNV, CDR2 YYDKDF (reference sequence). Deletions cut 3 bases from V and 4 bases from J, with 13 bases between. The CDR3 loop spans 15 amino acids. Here the CDR3 reads CATSSMTGTKNIQYF. CDR3 nucleotides: TGTGCCACCAGCAGTATGACAGGGACTAAAAACATTCAGTACTTC.

This clone appeared a few times. V gene TRBV10-3 combines with J gene TRBJ2-2, with TRBD2 matching 15 bases. V shed 6 bases, J shed 3 bases, and the junction held 2 bases outside the gene matches. CDR1 and CDR2 from the germline V gene are ENHRY and SYGVKD. CDR3 length: 16 residues. CDR3 DNA sequence: TGTGCCATCAGAGGGACTAGCGGGAGGTACACCGGGGAGCTGTTTTTT. Its protein product is CAIRGTSGRYTGELFF.

Note on this clone: A read error may produce the germline difference seen at one junction end. The chain combines TRBV29-1 with TRBJ1-1, with 7 bases aligning to TRBD1. The CDR3 contains 13 residues. Germline V gives CDR1 SQVTM, CDR2 ANQGSEA. The CDR3 region has the DNA TGCAGCGCCAAGACAGGGATGAACGCTGAAGCTTTCTTT. This sequence encodes CSAKTGMNAEAFF.

The chain carries TRBV6-5 and TRBJ2-2, with a tentative D call TRBD1 (5 bases). V was cut by 6 bases and J by 0 bases, with 8 bases left in between. Germline lookup yields CDR1 MNHEY and CDR2 SVGAGI. The CDR3 contains 14 residues. The CDR3 DNA reads TGTGCCAGCAGGACAGTATCGAACACCGGGGAGCTGTTTTTT. It is translated as CASRTVSNTGELFF.

The gene calls are TRBV5-6 and TRBJ2-7; 9 bases agree with TRBD2. This CDR3 comprises 16 residues. Per the germline V gene, CDR1 is SGHDT and CDR2 is YYEEEE. With 0 bases clipped from V and 4 bases from J, the junction kept 8 bases outside the gene matches. The CDR3 DNA reads as TGTGCCAGCAGCTTGGTTGTGGCGGGAGGGAGGTACGAGCAGTACTTC. Its protein is CASSLVVAGGRYEQYF.

The V gene is TRBV9, the J gene TRBJ2-1; 10 bases are shared with TRBD2. CDR1 is SGDLS, CDR2 YYNGEE, per germline. The J segment lost 3 bases and the V segment lost 2 bases, leaving 5 bases of the junction unmatched. CDR3 length: 16 residues. In nucleotides, the CDR3 is TGTGCCAGCAGCGTCCTAGGACTAGCGGACTACAATGAGCAGTTCTTC. It codes for CASSVLGLADYNEQFF. Using reference TRBV9 and TRBJ2-1 for the parts outside the CDR3, the full variable domain is DSGVTQTPKHLITATGQRVTLRCSPRSGDLSVYWYQQSLDQGLQFLIQYYNGEERAKGNILERFSAQQFPDLHSELNLSSLELGDSALYFCASSVLGLADYNEQFFGPGTRLTVL.

The V gene is TRBV7-9, the J gene TRBJ2-3; 12 nucleotides line up with TRBD2. Germline V gene sequence: CDR1 SEHNR, CDR2 FQNEAQ (reference sequence). V dropped 1 base and J dropped 4; count of bases not matched to a gene: 3. The CDR3 is 16 amino acids. The CDR3, as DNA: TGTGCCAGCAGCTTAGGACTAGCGGGAGTGGCAGATACGCAGTATTTT. It codes for CASSLGLAGVADTQYF. The full variable domain, in which reference TRBV7-9 and TRBJ2-3 provide the parts outside the CDR3, is DTGVSQNPRHKITKRGQNVTFRCDPISEHNRLYWYRQTLGQGPEFLTYFQNEAQLEKSRLLSDRFSAERPKGSFSTLEIQRTEQGDSAMYLCASSLGLAGVADTQYFGPGTRLTVL.

The V and J genes are TRBV11-2 and TRBJ2-2; D perhaps matches TRBD2 (6 bases). The CDR3 length is 13 residues. Germline lookup yields CDR1 SGHAT and CDR2 FQNNGV. V was pared by 5 bases and J by 6 bases, with 10 bases between. CDR3 sequence: CASSQGGAGELFF. CDR3 DNA sequence: TGTGCCAGCAGCCAGGGAGGCGCCGGGGAGCTGTTTTTT.

J is TRBJ2-7 and V is TRBV7-9; 7 bases map to TRBD1. Per the germline V gene, CDR1 is SEHNR and CDR2 is FQNEAQ (reference sequence). The J segment lost 3 bases and the V segment lost 7 bases, leaving 9 bases of the junction unmatched. This CDR3 is built from 14 residues. CDR3 residues: CASTRDSVHYEQYF. The CDR3, as DNA: TGTGCCAGCACCCGGGACAGTGTTCACTACGAGCAGTACTTC.

V gene TRBV19 combines with J gene TRBJ1-6; TRBD1 matches 7 bases. Trimming at V came to 5 bases and at J to 6 bases, leaving 7 bases not matched to a gene. The CDR3 is made up of 15 amino acids. Germline assignment: CDR1 LNHDA and CDR2 SQIVND (reference sequence). CDR3 nucleotide sequence: TGTGCCAGTAGTCCAAGACAGGGCGCTAATTCACCCCTCCACTTT. Translating it yields CASSPRQGANSPLHF.

Only one count was recorded for this clone. The V call is TRBV6-2 or TRBV6-3, the J call TRBJ2-3; TRBD1 might be the D (5 bases). The CDR3 length is 14 residues. Trimming cost V 6 bases and J 0 bases, with 10 bases left between them. The germline CDR1 and CDR2 sequences are MNHEY and SVGEGT. The CDR3 region is CASSDRRSTDTQYF. In nucleotides, the CDR3 is TGTGCCAGCAGCGACAGAAGGAGCACAGATACGCAGTATTTT.

The genes are TRBV28 and TRBJ2-7, with 11 bases aligning to TRBD2. Germline V gene data show CDR1 as MDHEN and CDR2 as SYDVKM. J lost 3 bases, V lost 3 bases, and 4 bases had no gene match. The CDR3 has 15 amino acids. The CDR3 loop reads CASSFQGLAVYEQYF. DNA for the CDR3: TGTGCCAGCAGTTTTCAGGGACTAGCGGTCTACGAGCAGTACTTC.

The CDR3 nucleotides are TGTGCCAGCAGCTTAGAGGGCGGGATTGGCTACAATGAGCAGTTCTTC. Protein: CASSLEGGIGYNEQFF. V usage is TRBV7-2 and J usage is TRBJ2-1; D might be TRBD2 (6 bases). CDR3 size: 16 residues. Trimming removed 1 base from V and 3 bases from J, with 13 bases in between. Looked up from germline, CDR1 is SGHTA and CDR2 is FQGNSA.

The sample holds a few counts of this clone. The gene calls are TRBV10-3 and TRBJ1-5, with 7 bases that match TRBD1. This CDR3 is 14 amino acids long. The V segment lost 11 bases and the J segment 0 bases; nucleotides outside the gene matches: 7. CDR1 is ENHRY, CDR2 SYGVKD, per germline. The CDR3 nucleotides read TGTGCCTCGGGGACAGCTGATAGCAATCAGCCCCAGCATTTT. Its translation is CASGTADSNQPQHF.

For the CDR3, the DNA is TGTGCCACCAGCAGAGATGGGGGGGGACCCTACGAGCAGTACTTC. Its translation: CATSRDGGGPYEQYF. The chain carries TRBV15 and TRBJ2-7; 7 nucleotides match TRBD2. The CDR3 is made up of 15 amino acids. Trimming removed 0 bases from V and 2 bases from J; junction bases left unmatched: 4. Germline V CDR1 and CDR2: LNHNV, YYDKDF (reference sequence).

The rearrangement joins TRBV7-9 to TRBJ2-5; 8 bases map to TRBD1. The CDR3 sequence is 14 residues long. The germline V gene has CDR1 SEHNR and CDR2 FQNEAQ (reference sequence). The V segment lost 11 bases and the J segment 2 bases; nucleotides outside the gene matches: 10. As DNA, the CDR3 is TGTGCCTTAAAGGGGACAGGACTTCAAGAGACCCAGTACTTC. Translated, it gives CALKGTGLQETQYF.

The chain employs TRBV18 and TRBJ1-4; 8 bases are shared with TRBD1. CDR1 KGHSH and CDR2 LQKENI come from the germline V gene. The CDR3 length is 16 residues. The V and J ends lost 0 bases and 4 bases, in that order; junction bases with no gene match: 4. In DNA, the CDR3 is TGTGCCAGCTCACCACCCCGGACAGGGATTAATGAAAAACTGTTTTTT. It translates to CASSPPRTGINEKLFF. Supplemented by reference TRBV18 and TRBJ1-4, the full variable domain reads NAGVMQNPRHLVRRRGQEARLRCSPMKGHSHVYWYRQLPEEGLKFMVYLQKENIIDESGMPKERFSAEFPKEGPSILRIQQVVRGDSAAYFCASSPPRTGINEKLFFGSGTQLSVL.

CDR3 sequence (DNA): TGTGCCAGCAGTTGGGCCCAAATTTCTGGGGAGCAGTACTTC. Its protein is CASSWAQISGEQYF. The chain links TRBV28 to TRBJ2-7; D uncertain. The ends were cut back, 4 bases at V and 7 bases at J, with 17 bases in the middle. Looked up from germline, CDR1 is MDHEN and CDR2 is SYDVKM. The CDR3 consists of 14 residues.

The chain combines TRBV30 with TRBJ2-2, with TRBD2 matching 12 bases. The CDR3 is 15 amino acids. In germline, CDR1 is GTSNPN, CDR2 SVGIG (reference sequence). V shed 3 bases, J shed 8 bases, and the junction held 7 bases outside the gene matches. The CDR3 nucleotides are TGTGCCTGGAGGCTAGCGGGGGGGCCTGCTGGGGAGCTGTTTTTT. It translates to CAWRLAGGPAGELFF.